The entry that follows covers one T cell receptor beta chain sequence. The junction departs from germline at one end; a sequencing error may be responsible. Starting from approximately 0.45 ug of total RNA, TCR beta cDNA was produced with a primer in the constant region. It was through three nested multiplex PCR rounds of slightly modified ARM-PCR that TCR beta libraries arose. The opening two PCR rounds, 10 cycles each, paired TRBV1-TRBV30 forward primers with a C-beta reverse primer. From the multiplex PCR reads, TCRdb called clonotypes with MiXCR, one entry per CDR3 protein. The sample contains about 22,000 distinct CDR3 sequences, 75% to 85% of which appear only once. Both RNA and DNA were isolated together from around 20-30 mg of bulk tissue that had not been sorted. The data were obtained in a study of tumor-infiltrating lymphocytes in primary liver carcinoma. Overall study context: Lesions, classed as T1-T3 N0M0, spanned roughly 4.2 to 10 cm across.

Germline-derived CDR1 and CDR2 are MNHEY and SVGEGT. The CDR3 consists of 16 residues. The origin of this receptor is a woman in her twenties or thirties with primary liver carcinoma and hepatitis B virus infection. V is TRBV6-2 or TRBV6-3 and J is TRBJ2-2, with a possible D match to TRBD2 (5 bases). The sequencing input was liver tumor tissue from sampling region 2. Subset in this sample: tumor region T2, inferior pole. The CDR3 DNA reads TGTGCTAGCAGTTACCTTACGCAAGCGAACATCGGGGAGCAGTTTTTT. It specifies CASSYLTQANIGEQFF.